Following are 11 T cell receptor beta chains from one sample sequenced in a study of cytotoxic CD8 clonotypes in ibrutinib-treated CLL. Sequencing was performed with immunoSEQ multiplex PCR; in TCRdb, only in-frame clones are kept and a portion is missing. In the table there are 52,000 or so clones, 50% to 70% of which are singletons. The input for sequencing was PBMCs, taken at disease progression, from a patient treated with ibrutinib. These receptors were taken from a human donor with chronic lymphocytic leukemia.

V usage is TRBV6-1 and J usage is TRBJ2-2; 7 bases are a match to TRBD2. V was clipped by 6 bases and J by 6 bases; unmatched bases: 4. Germline values: CDR1 MNHNS, CDR2 SASEGT. This CDR3 is built from 13 residues. This CDR3 reads CASRRLAAGELFF. The CDR3 DNA reads as TGTGCCAGCAGAAGACTAGCTGCCGGGGAGCTGTTTTTT.

The gene calls are TRBV18 and TRBJ1-1, with D perhaps matching TRBD1 (6 bases). V lost 3 bases, J lost 3 bases, and 20 bases lay in between. Germline CDR1 KGHSH, CDR2 LQKENI. CDR3 length: 17 amino acids. As DNA, the CDR3 is TGTGCCAGCTCACCTTCACAGGGATTCTTTGGAGACACTGAAGCTTTCTTT. This translates into CASSPSQGFFGDTEAFF.

The chain employs TRBV5-1 and TRBJ1-2; 8 bases are a match to TRBD1. The CDR3 is made up of 15 amino acids. With V trimmed by 0 bases and J by 2 bases, 3 bases remained unmatched. CDR1 is SGHRS and CDR2 is YFSETQ in the germline V gene. CDR3 region: CASSLEGTGNYGYTF. The CDR3 DNA follows: TGCGCCAGCAGCTTGGAGGGGACAGGAAACTATGGCTACACCTTC. Full variable domain (rest looked up from reference TRBV5-1 and TRBJ1-2): KAGVTQTPRYLIKTRGQQVTLSCSPISGHRSVSWYQQTPGQGLQFLFEYFSETQRNKGNFPGRFSGRQFSNSRSEMNVSTLELGDSALYLCASSLEGTGNYGYTFGSGTRLTVV.

This clone came up a few times. This chain uses TRBV30 with TRBJ1-5; D remains unclear. The germline CDR1 and CDR2 sequences are GTSNPN and SVGIG (reference sequence). The CDR3 is 12 amino acids. V lost 1 base to trimming and J lost 5 bases, with 6 bases between them. DNA of the CDR3: TGTGCCTGGAGTGCACCTTATCAGCCCCAGCATTTT. This encodes CAWSAPYQPQHF.

The genes are TRBV28 and TRBJ2-7; D might be TRBD1 or TRBD2, each matching 5 bases. The CDR3 spans 12 residues. The germline V gene has CDR1 MDHEN and CDR2 SYDVKM. V shed 3 bases and J shed 4 bases, with 7 bases lying between them. The CDR3 reads CASSFGAYEQYF. CDR3 DNA: TGTGCCAGCAGTTTCGGGGCGTACGAGCAGTACTTC.

This rearrangement joins TRBV5-1 to TRBJ2-1; 11 bases map to TRBD2. The length of the CDR3 is 16 residues. Losses at the gene ends were 5 bases for V and 7 bases for J; bases not matched to a gene: 11. CDR1 is SGHRS and CDR2 is YFSETQ in the germline V gene. The chain's CDR3 is CASSTGLAETGNEQFF. The CDR3 nucleotides are TGCGCCAGCAGTACGGGACTAGCGGAGACAGGGAATGAGCAGTTCTTC.

This chain joins TRBV18 and TRBJ2-5; D call uncertain. Trimming took off 3 bases at V and 0 bases at J, with 11 bases between the two ends. The CDR3 spans 15 residues. Germline CDR1 reads KGHSH; CDR2 reads LQKENI. The CDR3 DNA reads TGTGCCAGCTCACCTAGCCTGAAGTACCAAGAGACCCAGTACTTC. Encoded protein: CASSPSLKYQETQYF.

The rearrangement links TRBV7-2 to TRBJ2-1; 7 nucleotides agree with TRBD1. CDR3 size: 13 residues. V gave up 3 bases and J gave up 6 bases; unmatched junction bases: 2. CDR1 and CDR2 (germline): SGHTA, FQGNSA. The CDR3 is CASSFGQANEQFF. DNA for the CDR3: TGTGCCAGCAGCTTCGGACAGGCCAATGAGCAGTTCTTC.

This clone was seen more than once but under ten times. This chain uses TRBV6-1 with TRBJ2-4; 7 positions agree with TRBD1. Trimming removed 2 bases from V and 7 bases from J; junction bases left unmatched: 8. Germline V CDR1 and CDR2: MNHNS, SASEGT. The CDR3 spans 15 residues. The CDR3 protein is CASSESAGGRNIQYF. The CDR3 bases are TGTGCCAGCAGTGAATCAGCAGGGGGAAGGAACATTCAGTACTTC.

J is TRBJ1-6 and V is TRBV4-1, with no clear D. CDR1 MGHRA and CDR2 YSYEKL come from the germline V gene. V was shortened by 1 base and J by 0 bases, with 10 bases between the two germline ends. There are 17 residues in the CDR3. CDR3 sequence (DNA): TGCGCCAGCAGCCAAGGAGACGGGTACTCCTATAATTCACCCCTCCACTTT. Translation gives CASSQGDGYSYNSPLHF.

This clone was observed a single time. The chain is built from TRBV11-3 and TRBJ1-2; D unresolved. CDR3 length: 12 residues. CDR1 and CDR2 (germline): SGHNT, YENEEA. The V and J ends lost 4 bases and 8 bases respectively, with 11 bases between them. Written as DNA, the CDR3 is TGTGCCAGCAGCTCTTTGGGTGGAGGCTACACCTTC. It codes for CASSSLGGGYTF.